The clone carrying this T cell receptor (beta chain) appeared many times. Its antigen remains unknown. MiXCR was run by TCRdb on the reads, yielding one entry per CDR3 protein. Here the sample spans under 800,000 distinct CDR3 sequences, 20% to 25% being singletons. These data belong to a study of T cell repertoires in cytomegalovirus infection. Overall study context: In public TCR beta signatures, there were indications of both CMV infection and matching HLA type. Study-wide findings and caveats: Identification of carriers of CMV plus the relevant HLA was achieved through cumulative public TCR beta family frequency. There were HLA-C-restricted CMV-specific TCR beta clonotypes dominating the ex vivo response.

This CDR3 contains 17 residues. The germline gives CDR1 SGHTA, CDR2 FQGNSA. V was shortened by 2 bases and J by 1 base, with 15 bases between the two germline ends. V is TRBV7-2 and J is TRBJ2-1; D is possibly TRBD2 (7 bases). The sample was CD8+ T cells from PBMCs. The TCR was taken from a human donor in good health (CMV status not recorded). Some clones in this sample may be carry-over from other donors' samples. CDR3 nucleotide sequence: TGTGCCAGCAGCTTACGTGGGCGGGGGCTATCCTACAATGAGCAGTTCTTC. Translated, it gives CASSLRGRGLSYNEQFF.